This T cell receptor (beta chain) was sequenced for a study of cytomegalovirus exposure and HLA in healthy donors. The study's findings and limits: The classifier was said to identify cytomegalovirus status with high specificity and sensitivity.

PCR used 60 Vbeta primers and 13 Jbeta primers. Produced via immunoSEQ multiplex PCR; TCRdb's table is partial and in-frame only. The repertoire holds approximately 120,000 clones, with 77% as singletons. The V end lost 0 bases, the J end lost 0 bases, and 9 bases lay between the germline ends. Germline V gene data show CDR1 as LNHDA and CDR2 as SQIVND (reference sequence). The CDR3 runs 16 residues. As for this clone: Its specificity is unknown.

This TCR came from a woman aged 40 to 55 in good health and CMV-seropositive. Sequencing input: PBMCs. The rearrangement uses TRBV19 and TRBJ2-1; D remains ambiguous. CDR3 nucleotide sequence: TGTGCCAGTAGTATAGACGGAGCGAGCTCCTACAATGAGCAGTTCTTC. Translation gives CASSIDGASSYNEQFF.